Detailed here is one T cell receptor (beta chain). Priming of first-strand cDNA relied on TRAV- and TRBV-specific primers (covering alpha and beta chains). It was with a constant-region primer and a V-primer adapter that TCRs were amplified over roughly 19 PCR cycles. TCRdb processed the reads anew with MiXCR; each CDR3 protein has one entry. Of tens of thousands of distinct CDR3 sequences listed, around 17% were seen once; the top ten hold about 2.5%. Time point noted: before trial treatment. Those who qualified had advanced solid tumors (lacking tumor-infiltrating lymphocytes). This sample was included in a study of low-dose radiotherapy and immunotherapy resistance in tumors. Turning to the study itself: Patients were treated with intravenous nivolumab at 240 mg every two weeks and were also dosed with ipilimumab at 1 mg/kg every six weeks. Intravenous cyclophosphamide 200 mg/m2 was given every two weeks, one day before radiation and immunotherapy.

The V and J ends lost 3 bases and 0 bases respectively, with 17 bases between them. Germline-derived CDR1 and CDR2 are SGHVS and FQNEAQ. The CDR3 spans 18 residues. The sequence came from a male donor with prostate cancer. This rearrangement joins TRBV7-8 to TRBJ1-4; D is unclear. The input for sequencing was PBMCs, taken before treatment. The CDR3 is CASSFWLQMGTTNEKLFF. The CDR3 DNA is TGTGCCAGCAGCTTTTGGCTCCAGATGGGTACAACTAATGAAAAACTGTTTTTT. Supplemented by reference TRBV7-8 and TRBJ1-4, the full variable domain reads GAGVSQSPRYKVAKRGQDVALRCDPISGHVSLFWYQQALGQGPEFLTYFQNEAQLDKSGLPSDRFFAERPEGSVSTLKIQRTQQEDSAVYLCASSFWLQMGTTNEKLFFGSGTQLSVL.